Following are 18 T cell receptor beta chains from one sample sequenced in a study of OX40 agonist ivuxolimab in advanced cancers. Assay used: immunoSEQ multiplex PCR; TCRdb lists only in-frame clones, some missing. The repertoire holds tens of thousands of clones, with more than 75% as singletons. The sequences come from CD4+ or CD8+ T cells sorted from blood, collected in a trial of the OX40 agonist ivuxolimab. The receptor set was obtained from an adult with an advanced solid tumor such as melanoma, head and neck, liver or kidney cancer.

This clone was recorded only once. The V and J genes are TRBV7-9 and TRBJ2-1; D ambiguous. V was shortened by 8 bases and J by 5 bases, with 10 bases between the two germline ends. Germline assignment: CDR1 SEHNR and CDR2 FQNEAQ (reference sequence). CDR3 length equals 12 residues. Here the CDR3 reads CASGWADNEQFF. CDR3 nucleotides: TGTGCCAGCGGGTGGGCGGACAATGAGCAGTTCTTC. Variable domain in full (rest from reference TRBV7-9 and TRBJ2-1): DTGVSQNPRHKITKRGQNVTFRCDPISEHNRLYWYRQTLGQGPEFLTYFQNEAQLEKSRLLSDRFSAERPKGSFSTLEIQRTEQGDSAMYLCASGWADNEQFFGPGTRLTVL.

The chain employs TRBV9 and TRBJ2-4; D might be TRBD1 (5 bases). The V end was cut by 0 bases, the J end by 1 base, with 5 bases between. Germline V gives CDR1 SGDLS, CDR2 YYNGEE. The CDR3 spans 14 residues. The CDR3 coding sequence is TGTGCCAGCAGCGTAGACAGGGCCAAAAACATTCAGTACTTC. Residues: CASSVDRAKNIQYF.

This clone was recorded a few times. CDR3 region: CASEGTNYEQYF. In DNA form, the CDR3 reads TGTGCCAGTGAGGGGACCAACTACGAGCAGTACTTC. This sequence joins TRBV19 and TRBJ2-7, with D perhaps matching TRBD1 or TRBD2 (5 bases each). V dropped 8 bases and J dropped 3 bases, with 11 bases sitting between them. CDR3 length: 12 residues. From germline, CDR1 is LNHDA and CDR2 SQIVND (reference sequence).

V and J are TRBV7-3 and TRBJ2-1; 8 bases agree with TRBD2. With V trimmed by 3 bases and J by 2 bases, 12 bases remained unmatched. The CDR3 totals 18 residues. CDR1 is SGHTA and CDR2 is FQGTGA in the germline V gene. CDR3 region: CASSLGLERLGPYNEQFF. The CDR3 nucleotides read TGTGCCAGCAGCTTGGGACTAGAACGGTTGGGCCCCTACAATGAGCAGTTCTTC.

In this sample, this clone turned up once. The rearrangement uses TRBV28 and TRBJ1-1, with 8 nucleotides matching TRBD1. The germline CDR1 and CDR2 sequences are MDHEN and SYDVKM. V lost 6 bases, J lost 2 bases, and 11 bases stayed unmatched. The CDR3 is 16 residues long. DNA for the CDR3: TGTGCCAGCAGCCTTTTCGGACAGGGACTAAACACTGAAGCTTTCTTT. This encodes CASSLFGQGLNTEAFF.

The chain employs TRBV5-5 and TRBJ2-7; D is ambiguous. The length of the CDR3 is 11 residues. Trimming shortened V by 1 base and J by 4 bases, and 3 bases separated the two germline ends. Germline-derived CDR1 and CDR2 are SGHKS and YYEKEE (reference sequence). The CDR3 here is CASSLTYEQYF. DNA for the CDR3: TGTGCCAGCAGCTTGACGTACGAGCAGTACTTC.

The chain uses TRBV5-5 and TRBJ2-5; D is perhaps TRBD1 (6 bases). In germline, CDR1 is SGHKS, CDR2 YYEKEE (reference sequence). The CDR3 spans 13 residues. Trimming removed 0 bases at V and 5 bases at J, with 8 bases between. The CDR3 bases are TGTGCCAGCAGCTTGGACAGGGATGAGACCCAGTACTTC. Amino acids: CASSLDRDETQYF. Combining the CDR3 with reference TRBV5-5 and TRBJ2-5 gives the whole variable domain DAGVTQSPTHLIKTRGQQVTLRCSPISGHKSVSWYQQVLGQGPQFIFQYYEKEERGRGNFPDRFSARQFPNYSSELNVNALLLGDSALYLCASSLDRDETQYFGPGTRLLVL.

J is TRBJ2-2 and V is TRBV11-2; 9 bases map to TRBD1. V gave up 3 bases and J gave up 4 bases; unmatched junction bases: 6. Germline values: CDR1 SGHAT, CDR2 FQNNGV. This CDR3 has 16 residues. The DNA of the CDR3 is TGTGCCAGCAGCTTCCCCACAGGGGGCACCACCGGGGAGCTGTTTTTT. The encoded protein is CASSFPTGGTTGELFF.

V usage is TRBV9 and J usage is TRBJ2-7; TRBD2 matches at 11 bases. Trimming removed 3 bases from V and 3 bases from J; junction bases left unmatched: 11. The CDR3 spans 17 residues. Germline CDR1 SGDLS, CDR2 YYNGEE. CDR3 coding DNA: TGTGCCAGCAGCGAGGGAGGGGGGACTAGCGGAATCTACGAGCAGTACTTC. Its translation: CASSEGGGTSGIYEQYF. The full variable domain, completed using reference TRBV9 and TRBJ2-7, is DSGVTQTPKHLITATGQRVTLRCSPRSGDLSVYWYQQSLDQGLQFLIQYYNGEERAKGNILERFSAQQFPDLHSELNLSSLELGDSALYFCASSEGGGTSGIYEQYFGPGTRLTVT.

This clone is a singleton in its sample. The rearrangement links TRBV4-1 to TRBJ2-1, with D uncertain. Trimming left V 5 bases short and J 5 bases short, with 13 bases between. Germline V gives CDR1 MGHRA, CDR2 YSYEKL. The CDR3 extends over 14 amino acids. This CDR3 reads CASSSSFPHNEQFF. CDR3 DNA: TGCGCCAGCAGCTCGTCTTTCCCCCACAATGAGCAGTTCTTC.

The chain has TRBV6-1 and TRBJ2-7, with 14 bases matching TRBD2. V dropped 3 bases and J dropped 3; count of bases not matched to a gene: 10. This CDR3 comprises 18 residues. The germline gives CDR1 MNHNS, CDR2 SASEGT. CDR3: CASSEGLAGVFVNYEQYF. CDR3 DNA sequence: TGTGCCAGCAGTGAGGGACTAGCGGGAGTGTTCGTTAACTACGAGCAGTACTTC.

The V call is TRBV7-9, the J call TRBJ1-4; unclear D gene. Germline V gene data show CDR1 as SEHNR and CDR2 as FQNEAQ (reference sequence). Trimming removed 6 bases at V and 7 bases at J, with 15 bases between. This CDR3 has 14 amino acids. DNA of the CDR3: TGTGCCAGCAGTGTCTCCGATGGGCGTGAAAAACTGTTTTTT. Translation gives CASSVSDGREKLFF. Looking up the rest from reference TRBV7-9 and TRBJ1-4 gives the full variable domain: DTGVSQNPRHKITKRGQNVTFRCDPISEHNRLYWYRQTLGQGPEFLTYFQNEAQLEKSRLLSDRFSAERPKGSFSTLEIQRTEQGDSAMYLCASSVSDGREKLFFGSGTQLSVL.

The chain is built from TRBV6-5 and TRBJ2-7; 11 bases are a match to TRBD2. Looked up from germline, CDR1 is MNHEY and CDR2 is SVGAGI. The CDR3 runs 14 residues. Unmatched junction bases numbered 7, after V lost 7 bases and J lost 5 bases. The chain's CDR3 is CASTVAGGPNEQYF. DNA for the CDR3: TGTGCCAGCACAGTAGCGGGAGGGCCCAACGAGCAGTACTTC.

This chain's CDR3 is CASSLGTSGDTYEQYF. The CDR3 region has the DNA TGCGCCAGCAGCCTAGGGACTAGCGGGGATACCTACGAGCAGTACTTC. The genes are TRBV5-1 and TRBJ2-7, with TRBD2 identical over 13 bases. V was pared by 4 bases and J by 2 bases, with 6 bases of the junction left unmatched. Germline V gives CDR1 SGHRS, CDR2 YFSETQ. The CDR3 totals 16 residues.

The chain uses TRBV7-9 and TRBJ1-3; 9 bases align to TRBD1. The germline V gene has CDR1 SEHNR and CDR2 FQNEAQ (reference sequence). The CDR3 has 16 amino acids. V was clipped by 2 bases and J by 3 bases; unmatched bases: 5. The CDR3 sequence: CASSLRTGDGGNTIYF. In DNA, the CDR3 is TGTGCCAGCAGCTTAAGGACAGGGGACGGTGGAAACACCATATATTTT.

The rearrangement joins TRBV7-9 to TRBJ1-5, with 7 bases identical to TRBD1. V trimming: 4 bases; J trimming: 2 bases; junction bases outside the gene matches: 5. Germline assignment: CDR1 SEHNR and CDR2 FQNEAQ (reference sequence). The CDR3 consists of 15 residues. The CDR3 spells CASSSDRERNQPQHF. The CDR3 DNA reads as TGTGCCAGCAGCTCCGACAGGGAGCGCAATCAGCCCCAGCATTTT.

The chain joins TRBV28 to TRBJ1-2; D is unresolved. V was trimmed by 7 bases and J by 0 bases, leaving 9 bases between them. Germline V gene lookup returns CDR1 MDHEN and CDR2 SYDVKM. The CDR3 extends over 13 amino acids. The CDR3 sequence: CASNPIANYGYTF. The DNA of the CDR3 is TGTGCCAGCAACCCTATCGCTAACTATGGCTACACCTTC.

The chain combines TRBV27 with TRBJ2-7; D unresolved. The CDR3 extends over 13 amino acids. Looked up from germline, CDR1 is MNHEY and CDR2 is SMNVEV (reference sequence). V was cut by 3 bases and J by 7 bases, with 13 bases left in between. The CDR3 sequence: CASSLNGAREQYF. DNA for the CDR3: TGTGCCAGCAGTTTGAACGGAGCTAGGGAGCAGTACTTC.